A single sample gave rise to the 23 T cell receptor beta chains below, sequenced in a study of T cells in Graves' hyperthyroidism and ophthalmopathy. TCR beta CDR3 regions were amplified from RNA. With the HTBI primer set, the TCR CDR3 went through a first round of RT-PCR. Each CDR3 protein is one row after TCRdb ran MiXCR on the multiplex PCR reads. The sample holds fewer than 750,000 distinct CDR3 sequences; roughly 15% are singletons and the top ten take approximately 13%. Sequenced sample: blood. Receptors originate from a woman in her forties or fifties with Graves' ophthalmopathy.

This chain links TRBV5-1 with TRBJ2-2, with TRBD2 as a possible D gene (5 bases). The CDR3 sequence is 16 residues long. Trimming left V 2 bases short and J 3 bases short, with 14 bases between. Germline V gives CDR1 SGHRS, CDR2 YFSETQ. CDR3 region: CASSLSVTIDTGELFF. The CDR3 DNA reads TGCGCCAGCAGCTTAAGTGTGACTATAGACACCGGGGAGCTGTTTTTT.

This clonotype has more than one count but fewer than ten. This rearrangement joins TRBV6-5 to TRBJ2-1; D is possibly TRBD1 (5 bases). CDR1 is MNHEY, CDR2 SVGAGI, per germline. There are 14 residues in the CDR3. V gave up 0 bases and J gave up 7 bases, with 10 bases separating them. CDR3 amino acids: CASSYSTASNEQFF. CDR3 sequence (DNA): TGTGCCAGCAGTTACTCGACAGCCTCAAATGAGCAGTTCTTC.

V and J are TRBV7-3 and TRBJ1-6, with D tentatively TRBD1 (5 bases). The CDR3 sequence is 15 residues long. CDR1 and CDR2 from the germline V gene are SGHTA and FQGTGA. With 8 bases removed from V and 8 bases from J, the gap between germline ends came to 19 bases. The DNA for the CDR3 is TGTGCCAGCTCCAGGGACCGAGGCTCTGATTCACCCCTCCACTTT. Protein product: CASSRDRGSDSPLHF. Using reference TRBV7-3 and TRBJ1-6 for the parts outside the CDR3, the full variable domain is GAGVSQTPSNKVTEKGKYVELRCDPISGHTALYWYRQSLGQGPEFLIYFQGTGAADDSGLPNDRFFAVRPEGSVSTLKIQRTERGDSAVYLCASSRDRGSDSPLHFGNGTRLTVT.

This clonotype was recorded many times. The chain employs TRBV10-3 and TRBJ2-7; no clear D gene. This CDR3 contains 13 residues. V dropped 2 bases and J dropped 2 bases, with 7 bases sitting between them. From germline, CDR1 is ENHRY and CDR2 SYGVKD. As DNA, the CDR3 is TGTGCCATCAGTGAGCAGGCCACCTACGAGCAGTACTTC. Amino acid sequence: CAISEQATYEQYF.

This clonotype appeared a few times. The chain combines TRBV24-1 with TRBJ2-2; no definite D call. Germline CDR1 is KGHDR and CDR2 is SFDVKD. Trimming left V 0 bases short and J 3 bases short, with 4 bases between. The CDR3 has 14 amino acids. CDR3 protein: CATSDLTDTGELFF. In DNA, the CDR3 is TGTGCCACCAGTGATTTGACCGACACCGGGGAGCTGTTTTTT.

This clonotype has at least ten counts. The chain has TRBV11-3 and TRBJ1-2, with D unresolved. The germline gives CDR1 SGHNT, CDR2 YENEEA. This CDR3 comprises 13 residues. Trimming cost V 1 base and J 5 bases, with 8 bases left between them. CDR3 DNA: TGTGCCAGCAGCTTAGCCGCAGAGTATGGCTACACCTTC. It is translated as CASSLAAEYGYTF.

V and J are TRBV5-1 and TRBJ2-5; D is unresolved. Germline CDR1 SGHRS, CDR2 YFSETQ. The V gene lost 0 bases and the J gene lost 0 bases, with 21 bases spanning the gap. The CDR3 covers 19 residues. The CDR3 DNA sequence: TGCGCCAGCAGCTTGGTAGGTCTAGAAGAGTCCTTGTACCAAGAGACCCAGTACTTC. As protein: CASSLVGLEESLYQETQYF. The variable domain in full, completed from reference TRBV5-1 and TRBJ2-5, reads KAGVTQTPRYLIKTRGQQVTLSCSPISGHRSVSWYQQTPGQGLQFLFEYFSETQRNKGNFPGRFSGRQFSNSRSEMNVSTLELGDSALYLCASSLVGLEESLYQETQYFGPGTRLLVL.

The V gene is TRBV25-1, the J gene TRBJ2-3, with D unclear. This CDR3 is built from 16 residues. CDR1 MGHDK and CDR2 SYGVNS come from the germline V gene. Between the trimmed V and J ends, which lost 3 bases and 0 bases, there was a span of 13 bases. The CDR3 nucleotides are TGTGCCAGCAGTGACTTGGTGAAGCCTAGCACAGATACGCAGTATTTT. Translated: CASSDLVKPSTDTQYF.

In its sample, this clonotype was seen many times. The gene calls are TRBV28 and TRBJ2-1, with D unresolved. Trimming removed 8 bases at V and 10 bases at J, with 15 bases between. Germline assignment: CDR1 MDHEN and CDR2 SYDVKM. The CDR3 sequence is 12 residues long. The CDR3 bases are TGTGCCAGCCAACCCGAGGCTGGGGAGCAGTTCTTC. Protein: CASQPEAGEQFF.

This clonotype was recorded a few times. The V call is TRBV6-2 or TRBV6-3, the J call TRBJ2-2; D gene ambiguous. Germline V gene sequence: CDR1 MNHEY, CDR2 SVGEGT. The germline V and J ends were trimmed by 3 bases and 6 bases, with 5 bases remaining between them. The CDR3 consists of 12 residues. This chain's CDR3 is CASSYTPGELFF. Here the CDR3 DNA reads TGTGCCAGCAGTTATACCCCCGGGGAGCTGTTTTTT.

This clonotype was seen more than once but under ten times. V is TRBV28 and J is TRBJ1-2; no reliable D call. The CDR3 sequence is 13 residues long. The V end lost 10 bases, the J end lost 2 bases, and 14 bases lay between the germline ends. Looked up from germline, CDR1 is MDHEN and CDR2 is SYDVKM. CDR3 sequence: CATTFTENYGYTF. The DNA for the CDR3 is TGTGCCACCACATTCACAGAGAACTATGGCTACACCTTC.

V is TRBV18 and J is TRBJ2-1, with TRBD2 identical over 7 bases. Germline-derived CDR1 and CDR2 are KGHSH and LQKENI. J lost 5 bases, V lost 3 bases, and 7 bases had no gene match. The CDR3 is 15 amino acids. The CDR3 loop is CASSPWRGIDNEQFF. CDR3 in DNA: TGTGCCAGCTCACCCTGGCGGGGGATAGACAATGAGCAGTTCTTC.

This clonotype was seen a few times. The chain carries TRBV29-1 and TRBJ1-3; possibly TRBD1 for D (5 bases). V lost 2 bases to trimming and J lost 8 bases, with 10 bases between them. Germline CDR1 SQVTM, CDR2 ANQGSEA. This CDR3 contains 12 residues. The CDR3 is CSVERGPDTIYF. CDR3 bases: TGCAGCGTTGAACGGGGCCCGGACACCATATATTTT.

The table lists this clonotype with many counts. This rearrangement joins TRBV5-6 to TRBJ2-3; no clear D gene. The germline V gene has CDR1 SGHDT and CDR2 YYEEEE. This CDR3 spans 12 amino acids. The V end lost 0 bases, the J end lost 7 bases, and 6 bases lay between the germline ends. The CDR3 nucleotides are TGTGCCAGCAGCTTGGTTGGGTATACGCAGTATTTT. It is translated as CASSLVGYTQYF.

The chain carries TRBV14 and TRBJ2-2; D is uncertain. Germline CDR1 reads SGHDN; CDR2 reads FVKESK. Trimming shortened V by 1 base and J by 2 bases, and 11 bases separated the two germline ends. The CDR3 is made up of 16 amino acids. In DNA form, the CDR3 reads TGTGCCAGCAGCCAAGTATCAGGATATAACACCGGGGAGCTGTTTTTT. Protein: CASSQVSGYNTGELFF.

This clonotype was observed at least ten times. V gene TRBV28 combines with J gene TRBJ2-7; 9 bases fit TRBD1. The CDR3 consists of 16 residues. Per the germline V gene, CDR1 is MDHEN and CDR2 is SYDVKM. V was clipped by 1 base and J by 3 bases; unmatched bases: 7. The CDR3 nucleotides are TGTGCCAGCAGTTTATCTCTGGGACAGGGACACTACGAGCAGTACTTC. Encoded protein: CASSLSLGQGHYEQYF.

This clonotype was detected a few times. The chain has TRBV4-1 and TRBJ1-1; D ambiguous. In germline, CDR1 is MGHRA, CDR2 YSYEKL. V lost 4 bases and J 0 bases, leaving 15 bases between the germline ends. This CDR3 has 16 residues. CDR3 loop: CASSPPADGLNTEAFF. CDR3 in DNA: TGCGCCAGCAGCCCACCGGCAGATGGGCTGAACACTGAAGCTTTCTTT.

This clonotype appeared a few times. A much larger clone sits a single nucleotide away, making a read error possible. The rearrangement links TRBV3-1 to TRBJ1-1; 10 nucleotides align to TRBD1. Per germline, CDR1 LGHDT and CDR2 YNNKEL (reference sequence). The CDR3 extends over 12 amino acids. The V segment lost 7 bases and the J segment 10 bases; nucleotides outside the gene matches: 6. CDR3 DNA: TGTGCCAGCAACCATAGGGACAGGGGAGCTTTCTTT. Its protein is CASNHRDRGAFF.

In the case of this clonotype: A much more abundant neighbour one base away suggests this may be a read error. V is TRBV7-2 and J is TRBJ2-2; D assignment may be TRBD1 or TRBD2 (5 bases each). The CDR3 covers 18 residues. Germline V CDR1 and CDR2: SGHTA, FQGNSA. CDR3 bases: TGTGTCAGCAGCTCCTGGGACGGATACTCCGCGAACACCGGGGAGCTGTTTTTT. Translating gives CVSSSWDGYSANTGELFF.

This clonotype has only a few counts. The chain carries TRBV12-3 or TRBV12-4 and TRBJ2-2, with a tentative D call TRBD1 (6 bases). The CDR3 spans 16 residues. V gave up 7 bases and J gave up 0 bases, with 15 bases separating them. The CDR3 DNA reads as TGTGCCAGCAACGAGGACAGATCGACGAACACCGGGGAGCTGTTTTTT. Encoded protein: CASNEDRSTNTGELFF.

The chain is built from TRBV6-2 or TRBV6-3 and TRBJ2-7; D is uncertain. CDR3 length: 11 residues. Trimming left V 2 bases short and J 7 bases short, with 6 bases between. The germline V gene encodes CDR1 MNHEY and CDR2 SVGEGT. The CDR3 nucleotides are TGTGCCAGCAGTTACGATACTGAGCAGTACTTC. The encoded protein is CASSYDTEQYF.

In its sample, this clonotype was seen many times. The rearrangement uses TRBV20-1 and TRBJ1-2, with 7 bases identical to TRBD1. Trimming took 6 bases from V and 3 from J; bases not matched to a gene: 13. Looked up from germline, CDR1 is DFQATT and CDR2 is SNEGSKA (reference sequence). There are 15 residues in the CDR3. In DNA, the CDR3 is TGCAGTGCCGGCGGGGGGGAGACAGGGTACTATGGCTACACCTTC. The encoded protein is CSAGGGETGYYGYTF.

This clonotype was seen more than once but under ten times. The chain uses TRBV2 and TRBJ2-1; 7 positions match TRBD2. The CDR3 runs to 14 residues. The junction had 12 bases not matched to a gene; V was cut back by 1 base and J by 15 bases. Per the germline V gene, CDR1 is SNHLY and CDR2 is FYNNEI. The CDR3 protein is CASSEVVTSGKSFF. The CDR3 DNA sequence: TGTGCCAGCAGTGAAGTTGTTACCAGCGGGAAGTCGTTCTTC.